This entry features one T cell receptor (beta chain) sequence. The antigen is undetermined. Germline loops: CDR1 ENHRY, CDR2 SYGVKD. The CDR3 has 17 amino acids. With 4 bases removed from V and 1 base from J, the gap between germline ends came to 17 bases. Together with a sample-barcoded 5' primer, a J-beta primer mix was included in a second PCR lasting roughly 6 to 12 cycles. Each cDNA molecule was tagged by a template-switch adaptor with 12 random nucleotides. Using its own MiXCR run on the 5' RACE reads, TCRdb lists one record per CDR3 protein. The sample shows about 1.6 million distinct CDR3 sequences, about 35% of them seen only once. The sample belongs to a study of blood T cells in healthy people across ages. Overall study findings and caveats: The unsorted PBMCs prevented any conclusive comparison of naive versus antigen-experienced cells. Naive T cell percentage by flow cytometry tracked strongly with beta diversity. Long-lived and aged donors differed, with more naive CD4+ cells and higher diversity in the long-lived.

J is TRBJ2-1 and V is TRBV10-3; D not certain. The sequence derives from a woman aged 25-40 years in good health. The sequenced sample was blood. The CDR3 is CAISGMDVGPSYNEQFF. The CDR3 DNA sequence: TGTGCCATCAGTGGGATGGACGTAGGGCCTTCCTACAATGAGCAGTTCTTC.